These T cell receptor beta chains were read from a single sample in a study of neoadjuvant anti-PD-1 for oral cavity cancer. Produced via immunoSEQ multiplex PCR; TCRdb's table is partial and in-frame only. Here the sample spans tens of thousands of clones, more than 65% being singletons. The material sequenced was PBMCs, taken before nivolumab (anti-PD-1) treatment. Source of these receptors: a person aged 40-85 years with oral cavity squamous cell carcinoma. The CDR3 runs from the conserved cysteine through the conserved F or W. A D gene is named only where the DNA matches it firmly. Size is omitted from some rows. Given values are once, few, many or a class for expanded clones.

V	size	D	J	DNA	CDR3
TRBV2	few	TRBD2	TRBJ2-7	TGTGCCAGCAGTGAACTGCGGGGGGGCCCCTACGAGCAGTACTTC	CASSELRGGPYEQYF
TRBV6-1	once	NA	TRBJ1-5	TGTGCCAGTACGGAGTATAGCAATCAGCCCCAGCATTTT	CASTEYSNQPQHF
TRBV18	NA	TRBD1	TRBJ2-2	TGTGCCAGCTCACCCCGGACAGGGAGTACCGGGGAGCTGTTTTTT	CASSPRTGSTGELFF
TRBV5-5	once	NA	TRBJ1-6	TGTGCCAGCAGCTTGGATGCTAATTCACCCCTCCACTTT	CASSLDANSPLHF
TRBV6-5	NA	NA	TRBJ1-1	TGTGCCAGCAGTTTTGGCAGCCGATATTTCTTT	CASSFGSRYFF
TRBV4-1	NA	NA	TRBJ1-2	TGCGCCAGCAGTCAGGAAGGGAGTACTAACTATGGCTACACCTTC	CASSQEGSTNYGYTF
TRBV5-6	NA	NA	TRBJ1-4	TGTGCCAGCAGCCGGCCAACTAATGAAAAACTGTTTTTT	CASSRPTNEKLFF
TRBV11-2	NA	TRBD1	TRBJ2-1	TGTGCCAGCAGCGCTTCCGGGACAGGGATCAATGAGCAGTTCTTC	CASSASGTGINEQFF
TRBV5-6	NA	NA	TRBJ1-5	TGTGCCAGCAGCCCTAGCTATCGACGGCAGCAGCCCCAGCATTTT	CASSPSYRRQQPQHF
TRBV9	NA	TRBD1	TRBJ2-1	TGTGCCAGCAGCCCTCTCAGGGCCGGGACAGGGTCCAATGAGCAGTTCTTC	CASSPLRAGTGSNEQFF
TRBV2	NA	TRBD2	TRBJ2-1	TGTGCCAGCAGTCCCGGACTAGCCGGCAATGAGCAGTTCTTC	CASSPGLAGNEQFF
TRBV5-1	NA	NA	TRBJ1-4	TGCGCCAGCAGCTTGAACCCAACTAATGAAAAACTGTTTTTT	CASSLNPTNEKLFF
TRBV7-6	NA	TRBD1	TRBJ1-4	TGTGCCAGCAGCTTACGCCGGGGACAGGGAAGCGAAAAACTGTTTTTT	CASSLRRGQGSEKLFF
TRBV5-1	NA	NA	TRBJ2-1	TGCGCCAGCAGCTTTGACGGGATAGGGAACAATGAGCAGTTCTTC	CASSFDGIGNNEQFF
TRBV5-4	NA	NA	TRBJ1-5	TGTGCCAGCAGCGTGGACGCCAATCAGCCCCAGCATTTT	CASSVDANQPQHF
TRBV10-1	NA	NA	TRBJ2-3	TGCGCCAGCAGTGAAGGGGGTTCCACAGATACGCAGTATTTT	CASSEGGSTDTQYF
TRBV2	once	TRBD2	TRBJ2-3	TGTGCCAGCAGTGAGTACCCGGGACTATCTAGCACAGATACGCAGTATTTT	CASSEYPGLSSTDTQYF
TRBV7-9	NA	TRBD1	TRBJ2-2	TGTGCCAGCAGCTTAGTCGGACAGGGGTCCGGGGAGCTGTTTTTT	CASSLVGQGSGELFF
TRBV19	few	TRBD1	TRBJ1-2	TGTGCCAGTAAGGGACAGGTCGACCGTTATGGCTACACCTTC	CASKGQVDRYGYTF
TRBV10-3	NA	TRBD2	TRBJ2-3	TGTGCCATCATGTCTAGCGGGAGCCCGACAGATACGCAGTATTTT	CAIMSSGSPTDTQYF
TRBV5-1	NA	NA	TRBJ2-7	TGCGCCAGCAGCAAATACAGGGACGAGCAGTACTTC	CASSKYRDEQYF
TRBV2	NA	TRBD1	TRBJ1-3	TGTGCCAGCAGTACGTCCCGGGACAGGGCGGTCATATATTTT	CASSTSRDRAVIYF
TRBV2	NA	TRBD1	TRBJ1-5	TGTGCCAGCAGTGTATCCGGGACAGGGGTTCAGCCCCAGCATTTT	CASSVSGTGVQPQHF
TRBV5-1	NA	NA	TRBJ1-2	TGCGCCAGCAGCTTGGGGGTAGGCGATGGCTACACCTTC	CASSLGVGDGYTF
TRBV30	NA	NA	TRBJ1-1	TGTGCCTGGAGCGCCCCAGAGGGAGGCACTGAAGCTTTCTTT	CAWSAPEGGTEAFF
TRBV2	few	NA	TRBJ1-2	TGTGCCAGCAGTGATAGCAACAGGGTCGGTGGCTACACCTTC	CASSDSNRVGGYTF
TRBV9	NA	NA	TRBJ1-2	TGTGCCAGCAGCGTAGAGGCCGGGTTGGACGGCTACACCTTC	CASSVEAGLDGYTF
TRBV6-1	few	TRBD1	TRBJ2-7	TGTGCCAGCAGTGAAGGGAGGTCGGGACAGGGCTCCTACGAGCAGTACTTC	CASSEGRSGQGSYEQYF
TRBV6-5	NA	NA	TRBJ1-5	TGTGCCAGCAGTTACTCTACGGATAGCAATCAGCCCCAGCATTTT	CASSYSTDSNQPQHF
TRBV5-4	NA	TRBD1	TRBJ1-6	TGTGCCAGCACGACAGGGGATGGTTCACCCCTCCACTTT	CASTTGDGSPLHF
TRBV28	NA	TRBD1	TRBJ1-5	TGTGCCACCAGCAAGTCTGGACAGGGGTATCAGACCCAGCATTTT	CATSKSGQGYQTQHF
TRBV5-6	once	NA	TRBJ1-1	TGTGCCAGCAGCTATCCCTTAAACACTGAAGCTTTCTTT	CASSYPLNTEAFF
TRBV6-5	NA	NA	TRBJ1-5	TGTGCCAGCAGTTACTCCGGTTCCCGTACCTCGGAGCATTTT	CASSYSGSRTSEHF
TRBV9	NA	NA	TRBJ2-1	TGTGCCAGCAGCCCCCGACTGATTAATGAGCAGTTCTTC	CASSPRLINEQFF
TRBV20-1	once	TRBD1	TRBJ1-1	TGCAGTGCCGGGACAGGGGTTGGAGCTTTCTTT	CSAGTGVGAFF
TRBV14	once	NA	TRBJ2-7	TGTGCCAGCAGCCAAGAGGGGTACGAGCAGTACTTC	CASSQEGYEQYF
TRBV25-1	few	TRBD1	TRBJ1-3	TGTGCCAGCAGGGAACAGGGGACCTCTGGAAACACCATATATTTT	CASREQGTSGNTIYF
TRBV20-1	NA	NA	TRBJ1-1	TGCAGTGCTGCGCCGGGCCCCGAAGCTTTCTTT	CSAAPGPEAFF
TRBV6-5	few	NA	TRBJ1-2	TGTGCCAGCACCAACCCTGGCAGCTATGGCTACACCTTC	CASTNPGSYGYTF
TRBV5-8	few	NA	TRBJ2-7	TGTGCCAGCAGCTTGGCGGATGGAGGATTTTCCTACGAGCAGTACTTC	CASSLADGGFSYEQYF
TRBV10-2	NA	TRBD1	TRBJ2-7	TGCGCCAGCATCCCGGGACAGGGCTACGAGCAGTACTTC	CASIPGQGYEQYF
TRBV9	NA	TRBD1	TRBJ1-6	TGTGCCAGCAGCGTAGAGGGGACAGGTGGGAATTCACCCCTCCACTTT	CASSVEGTGGNSPLHF
TRBV28	NA	NA	TRBJ2-5	TGTGCCAGCAGTGAGAGGGGGGTCCAAGAGACCCAGTACTTC	CASSERGVQETQYF
TRBV15	NA	NA	TRBJ1-5	TGTGCCACCAGCAGGGACCGGGCTACCTACAATCAGCCCCAGCATTTT	CATSRDRATYNQPQHF
TRBV4-2	NA	TRBD1	TRBJ2-7	TGTGCCAGCAGCCTTGGGACAGGGAACTACGAGCAGTACTTC	CASSLGTGNYEQYF